This paragraph reports one T cell receptor (beta chain). Its specificity is unknown. The data originate from a study of cytomegalovirus exposure and HLA in healthy donors. Study background: A preliminary data release comprised 70 million to 95 million unique TCRs obtained from HLA-typed donors.

The V gene lost 0 bases and the J gene lost 7 bases, with 12 bases spanning the gap. This CDR3 comprises 15 residues. The V gene's germline CDR1 is SNHLY and CDR2 FYNNEI. Study findings and constraints: Later, an analysis showed that TCR beta chains associated with HLA were more clonally expanded than others that were equally common. Cytomegalovirus association was listed for about 150 TCR beta chains.

The PCR had 60 Vbeta and 13 Jbeta primers. The assay was immunoSEQ multiplex PCR, and TCRdb's table has in-frame clones only and misses some. The table shows roughly 110,000 clones, with approximately 84% occurring only once. The TCR was taken from a man aged 25 to 40 in good health and CMV-seronegative. The sequenced sample consisted of PBMCs. The chain joins TRBV2 to TRBJ2-2, with D possibly being TRBD2 (5 bases). CDR3 amino acids: CASSEALEGDGELFF. The DNA of the CDR3 is TGTGCCAGCAGTGAAGCGCTTGAGGGCGACGGGGAGCTGTTTTTT. The variable domain in full, with the rest retrieved from reference TRBV2 and TRBJ2-2, is EPEVTQTPSHQVTQMGQEVILRCVPISNHLYFYWYRQILGQKVEFLVSFYNNEISEKSEIFDDQFSVERPDGSNFTLKIRSTKLEDSAMYFCASSEALEGDGELFFGEGSRLTVL.